Sequencing of this T cell receptor beta chain was carried out in a study of T cell responses to AZD1222 COVID-19 vaccine. CDR1 and CDR2 (germline): SGHNT, YENEEA. Trimming cost V 4 bases and J 4 bases, with 19 bases left between them. The CDR3 is 16 residues long. The protocol was immunoSEQ multiplex PCR, while the TCRdb copy is restricted to in-frame clones and leaves out a portion. Of approximately 100,000 clones listed, around 94% are singletons. The sequence derives from an adult in good health. The sequencing used peripheral blood, collected on day 0 of AZD1222 vaccination. The chain links TRBV11-3 to TRBJ1-2; D may be TRBD1 (5 bases). The CDR3 is CASSYRGEGPPYGYTF. In nucleotides, the CDR3 is TGTGCCAGCAGCTACCGAGGGGAAGGGCCCCCCTATGGCTACACCTTC.